The 12 T cell receptor beta chains below all came from one sample that was sequenced in a study of beta chain features in type 1 diabetes. Investigators reverse transcribed all isolated RNA, so they sequenced expressed TCRB transcripts. Generated by immunoSEQ multiplex PCR, the TCRdb table keeps only in-frame clones and is missing some. The sample lists 620,000 or so clones, 15% to 17% occurring once. Source material: naive CD4+ T cells from blood. These TCRs come from a man younger than 30 in good health.

The chain employs TRBV28 and TRBJ1-6; D gene ambiguous. Germline-derived CDR1 and CDR2 are MDHEN and SYDVKM. CDR3 length: 14 amino acids. V was pared by 6 bases and J by 9 bases, with 15 bases between. CDR3 residues: CASREGVSGSPLHF. CDR3 nucleotides: TGTGCCAGCAGGGAGGGAGTAAGTGGTTCACCCCTCCACTTT. The full variable domain, with the rest looked up from reference TRBV28 and TRBJ1-6, is DVKVTQSSRYLVKRTGEKVFLECVQDMDHENMFWYRQDPGLGLRLIYFSYDVKMKEKGDIPEGYSVSREKKERFSLILESASTNQTSMYLCASREGVSGSPLHFGNGTRLTVT.

This clone showed up just a few times. The CDR3 DNA follows: TGTGCCATCACCATGGACAGGTTGAACACTGAAGCTTTCTTT. Its protein product is CAITMDRLNTEAFF. J is TRBJ1-1 and V is TRBV10-3; 7 bases fit TRBD1. CDR1 is ENHRY, CDR2 SYGVKD, per germline. The CDR3 is made up of 14 amino acids. Trimming cost V 7 bases and J 0 bases; bases outside gene matches: 5.

Only a few counts were recorded for this clone. The chain uses TRBV11-2 and TRBJ1-1, with D perhaps TRBD1 (5 bases). This CDR3 comprises 14 residues. V was cut by 6 bases and J by 5 bases, with 16 bases left in between. Germline values: CDR1 SGHAT, CDR2 FQNNGV. This CDR3 is CASSRGGMGTEAFF. For the CDR3, the DNA is TGTGCCAGCAGTAGGGGAGGGATGGGAACTGAAGCTTTCTTT. The entire variable domain, with the rest obtained from reference TRBV11-2 and TRBJ1-1, is as follows: EAGVAQSPRYKIIEKRQSVAFWCNPISGHATLYWYQQILGQGPKLLIQFQNNGVVDDSQLPKDRFSAERLKGVDSTLKIQPAKLEDSAVYLCASSRGGMGTEAFFGQGTRLTVV.

The V and J genes are TRBV5-1 and TRBJ2-3; D possibly corresponds to TRBD1 (5 bases). V lost 0 bases, J lost 3 bases, and 8 bases lay in between. Germline V gives CDR1 SGHRS, CDR2 YFSETQ. The CDR3 consists of 14 residues. The CDR3 protein is CASSLGRVTDTQYF. The CDR3 DNA reads TGCGCCAGCAGCTTGGGCAGGGTTACAGATACGCAGTATTTT.

V and J are TRBV4-3 and TRBJ2-1; a possible D gene is TRBD1 (5 bases). Germline V gives CDR1 LGHNA, CDR2 YSLEER. V was shortened by 0 bases and J by 0 bases, with 12 bases between the two germline ends. CDR3 size: 17 residues. The CDR3 loop reads CASSQDGAGSSYNEQFF. CDR3 coding DNA: TGCGCCAGCAGCCAAGATGGGGCCGGCAGCTCCTACAATGAGCAGTTCTTC.

Only a few counts were recorded for this clone. Relative to the germline gene, one junction end is altered; a read error may explain this. The V gene is TRBV18, the J gene TRBJ1-1, with a possible D match to TRBD1 (6 bases). The CDR3 spans 14 residues. CDR1 and CDR2 (germline): KGHSH, LQKENI. This CDR3 reads CASSPQGGRTEAFF. CDR3 sequence (DNA): TGTGCCAGCTCGCCACAGGGAGGGAGGACTGAAGCTTTCTTT.

J is TRBJ1-1 and V is TRBV7-2; D call uncertain. Per the germline V gene, CDR1 is SGHTA and CDR2 is FQGNSA. The CDR3 extends over 15 amino acids. V shed 0 bases and J shed 3 bases, with 11 bases lying between them. CDR3 DNA sequence: TGTGCCAGCAGCTTAGCTGCGGGGAGGGACACTGAAGCTTTCTTT. This gives the protein CASSLAAGRDTEAFF.

V gene TRBV10-3 combines with J gene TRBJ2-4; a possible D gene is TRBD2 (6 bases). V was cut by 2 bases and J by 10 bases, with 6 bases left in between. Germline V lookup: CDR1 ENHRY, CDR2 SYGVKD. This CDR3 spans 11 amino acids. Here the CDR3 DNA reads TGTGCCATCAGTGAGGGGGGGATTCAGTACTTC. It is translated as CAISEGGIQYF.

The J gene is TRBJ2-1, the V gene TRBV7-2; 10 nucleotides line up with TRBD1. Germline trimming cut 3 bases from V and 6 bases from J; bases unmatched to any gene: 5. The CDR3 extends over 15 amino acids. Germline CDR1 is SGHTA and CDR2 is FQGNSA. For the CDR3, the DNA is TGTGCCAGCAGCTTGGAGGACAGGGGGTTCAATGAGCAGTTCTTC. Amino acids: CASSLEDRGFNEQFF.

This clone was seen only a few times. The chain has TRBV29-1 and TRBJ2-7; no clear D gene. V lost 4 bases and J lost 4, with 17 bases in between. The CDR3 has 14 amino acids. Looked up from germline, CDR1 is SQVTM and CDR2 is ANQGSEA. The CDR3 bases are TGCAGCGTTGGGAAGAGAGGAGAGACGTACGAGCAGTACTTC. Translating it yields CSVGKRGETYEQYF.

The chain uses TRBV2 and TRBJ2-3; D is ambiguous. This CDR3 comprises 14 residues. V lost 4 bases, J lost 0 bases, and 8 bases lay in between. Germline V gives CDR1 SNHLY, CDR2 FYNNEI. CDR3 sequence reads: CASSGSPSTDTQYF. The CDR3 region has the DNA TGTGCCAGCAGTGGTAGCCCCAGCACAGATACGCAGTATTTT.

This chain links TRBV5-1 with TRBJ2-7; 10 nucleotides match TRBD2. The CDR3 contains 15 residues. Losses at the gene ends were 6 bases for V and 5 bases for J; bases not matched to a gene: 11. CDR1 is SGHRS, CDR2 YFSETQ, per germline. For the CDR3, the DNA is TGCGCCAGCACTTACGTACTAGCGGGATCCCACGAGCAGTACTTC. It is translated as CASTYVLAGSHEQYF.